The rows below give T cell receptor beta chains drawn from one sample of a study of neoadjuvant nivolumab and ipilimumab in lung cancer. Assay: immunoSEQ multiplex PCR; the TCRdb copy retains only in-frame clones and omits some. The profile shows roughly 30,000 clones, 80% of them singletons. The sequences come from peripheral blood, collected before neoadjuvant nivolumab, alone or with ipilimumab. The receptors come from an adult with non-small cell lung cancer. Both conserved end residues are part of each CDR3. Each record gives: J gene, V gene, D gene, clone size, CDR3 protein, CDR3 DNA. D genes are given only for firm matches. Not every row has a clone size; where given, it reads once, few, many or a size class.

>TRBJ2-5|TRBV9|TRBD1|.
CASSSRTGQQETQYF
TGTGCCAGCAGCTCTCGGACAGGCCAACAAGAGACCCAGTACTTC
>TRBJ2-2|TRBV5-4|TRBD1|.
CASSTGTGAQNTGELFF
TGTGCCAGCAGCACCGGGACAGGGGCCCAGAACACCGGGGAGCTGTTTTTT
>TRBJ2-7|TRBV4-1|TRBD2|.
CASSHPSGGRNEQYF
TGCGCCAGCAGCCACCCTAGCGGGGGGCGCAACGAGCAGTACTTC
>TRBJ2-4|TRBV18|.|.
CASSPLRVGENIQYF
TGTGCCAGCTCACCACTTCGGGTTGGGGAAAACATTCAGTACTTC
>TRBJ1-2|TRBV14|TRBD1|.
CASSPRTGASHGYTF
TGTGCCAGCAGCCCCCGTACAGGGGCCTCTCATGGCTACACCTTC
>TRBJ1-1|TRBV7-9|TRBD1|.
CASSLGQGNEAFF
TGTGCCAGCAGCCTCGGACAGGGCAATGAAGCTTTCTTT
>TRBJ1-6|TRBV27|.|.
CASSSGQIYNSPLHF
TGTGCCAGCAGTTCCGGACAGATTTATAATTCACCCCTCCACTTT
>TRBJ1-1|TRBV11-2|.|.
CASSLSGDTEAFF
TGTGCCAGCAGCTTGAGCGGGGACACTGAAGCTTTCTTT
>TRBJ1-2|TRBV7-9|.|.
CASSLGQRLANYGYTF
TGTGCCAGCAGCTTAGGACAGAGATTAGCTAACTATGGCTACACCTTC
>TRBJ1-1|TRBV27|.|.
CASSLLGVSAEAFF
TGTGCCAGCAGTTTATTGGGGGTTTCGGCTGAAGCTTTCTTT
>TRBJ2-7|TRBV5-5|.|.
CASSSLQGRNEQYF
TGTGCCAGCAGCTCCCTGCAGGGGCGCAACGAGCAGTACTTC
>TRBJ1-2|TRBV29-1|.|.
CSVEGGDYGYTF
TGCAGCGTTGAGGGAGGGGACTATGGCTACACCTTC
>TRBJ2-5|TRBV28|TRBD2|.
CASSRSAGDETQYF
TGTGCCAGCAGTCGCTCAGCGGGGGATGAGACCCAGTACTTC
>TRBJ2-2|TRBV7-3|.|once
CASSLTRNTGELFF
TGTGCCAGCAGCTTAACCCGCAACACCGGGGAGCTGTTTTTT
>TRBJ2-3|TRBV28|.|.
CASSLQLQGTDTQYF
TGTGCCAGCAGCCTACAGTTGCAAGGCACAGATACGCAGTATTTT
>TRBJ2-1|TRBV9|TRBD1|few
CASSPPGQGYLNEQFF
TGTGCCAGCAGCCCCCCAGGACAGGGGTACTTGAATGAGCAGTTCTTC
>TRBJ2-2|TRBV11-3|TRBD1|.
CASSPGQGTGELFF
TGTGCCAGCAGCCCAGGACAGGGGACCGGGGAGCTGTTTTTT
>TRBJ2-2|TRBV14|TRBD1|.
CASSQDRTGGSTGELFF
TGTGCCAGCAGCCAAGACCGGACAGGGGGTAGCACCGGGGAGCTGTTTTTT
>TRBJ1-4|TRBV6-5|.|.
CASSSGQSNEKLFF
TGTGCCAGCAGTTCCGGACAGTCGAATGAAAAACTGTTTTTT
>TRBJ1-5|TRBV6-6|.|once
CASSYSGAGDQPQHF
TGTGCCAGCAGTTACTCAGGTGCAGGGGATCAGCCCCAGCATTTT
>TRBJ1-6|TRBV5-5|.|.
CASSLAPDGRNSPLHF
TGTGCCAGCAGCTTGGCACCCGACGGCCGGAATTCACCCCTCCACTTT
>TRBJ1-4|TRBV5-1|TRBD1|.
CASSFGTGRNEKLFF
TGCGCCAGCAGCTTTGGGACAGGGCGGAATGAAAAACTGTTTTTT
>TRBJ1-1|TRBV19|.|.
CASSSSAPEEAFF
TGTGCCAGTAGTTCTAGTGCTCCCGAAGAAGCTTTCTTT
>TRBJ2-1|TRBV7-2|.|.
CASSLVGDQYNEQFF
TGTGCCAGCAGCTTAGTTGGGGACCAGTACAATGAGCAGTTCTTC
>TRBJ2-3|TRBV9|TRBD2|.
CASRPGGSDTQYF
TGTGCCAGCAGACCTGGCGGGAGTGATACGCAGTATTTT
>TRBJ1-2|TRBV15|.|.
CATSRDTRKGPYGYTF
TGTGCCACCAGCAGAGATACCCGCAAGGGTCCCTATGGCTACACCTTC
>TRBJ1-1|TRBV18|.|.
CASSPRSTEAFF
TGTGCCAGCTCACCTCGTAGTACTGAAGCTTTCTTT
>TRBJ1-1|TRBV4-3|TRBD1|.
CASSHPSGGTEAFF
TGCGCCAGCAGCCACCCATCAGGGGGCACTGAAGCTTTCTTT
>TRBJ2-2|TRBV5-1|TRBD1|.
CASSPGGQYTGELFF
TGCGCCAGCAGCCCTGGGGGACAGTACACCGGGGAGCTGTTTTTT
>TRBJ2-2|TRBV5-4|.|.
CASSPITTGELFF
TGTGCCAGCAGCCCAATAACCACCGGGGAGCTGTTTTTT
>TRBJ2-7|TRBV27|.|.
CASSFSRGYEQYF
TGTGCCAGCAGTTTTTCCAGGGGCTACGAGCAGTACTTC
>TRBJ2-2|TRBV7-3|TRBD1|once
CASSFTGGTGELFF
TGTGCCAGCAGCTTCACAGGGGGCACCGGGGAGCTGTTTTTT
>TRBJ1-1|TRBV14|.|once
CASSQANTEAFF
TGTGCCAGCAGCCAAGCGAACACTGAAGCTTTCTTT
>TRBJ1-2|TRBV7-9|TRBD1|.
CASSLAGTERNYGYTF
TGTGCCAGCAGCTTAGCCGGGACAGAGAGAAACTATGGCTACACCTTC
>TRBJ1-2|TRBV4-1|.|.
CASSQYGNVPGLTYYGYTF
TGCGCCAGCAGCCAATACGGCAATGTCCCGGGACTGACCTACTATGGCTACACCTTC
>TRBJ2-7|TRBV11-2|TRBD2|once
CASSEGLAEAYEQYF
TGTGCCAGCAGCGAAGGACTAGCGGAGGCCTACGAGCAGTACTTC
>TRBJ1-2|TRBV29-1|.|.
CSVEDRDYGYTF
TGCAGCGTTGAAGACAGGGACTATGGCTACACCTTC
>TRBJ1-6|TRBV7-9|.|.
CASSLVSGPNSPLHF
TGTGCCAGCAGCTTGGTATCGGGACCAAATTCACCCCTCCACTTT
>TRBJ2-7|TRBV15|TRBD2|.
CATSREASGGDEQYF
TGTGCCACCAGCAGAGAGGCTAGCGGGGGGGACGAGCAGTACTTC
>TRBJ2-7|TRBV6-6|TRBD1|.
CASSYQGAYEQYF
TGTGCCAGCAGTTATCAGGGGGCCTACGAGCAGTACTTC
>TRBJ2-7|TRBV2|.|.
CASSGQPYEQYF
TGTGCCAGCAGTGGACAGCCCTACGAGCAGTACTTC
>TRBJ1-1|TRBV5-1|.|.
CASSSREGGNTEAFF
TGCGCCAGCAGCTCCAGGGAAGGGGGGAACACTGAAGCTTTCTTT
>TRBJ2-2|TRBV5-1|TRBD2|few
CASSWGLDTGELFF
TGCGCCAGCAGCTGGGGACTAGACACCGGGGAGCTGTTTTTT